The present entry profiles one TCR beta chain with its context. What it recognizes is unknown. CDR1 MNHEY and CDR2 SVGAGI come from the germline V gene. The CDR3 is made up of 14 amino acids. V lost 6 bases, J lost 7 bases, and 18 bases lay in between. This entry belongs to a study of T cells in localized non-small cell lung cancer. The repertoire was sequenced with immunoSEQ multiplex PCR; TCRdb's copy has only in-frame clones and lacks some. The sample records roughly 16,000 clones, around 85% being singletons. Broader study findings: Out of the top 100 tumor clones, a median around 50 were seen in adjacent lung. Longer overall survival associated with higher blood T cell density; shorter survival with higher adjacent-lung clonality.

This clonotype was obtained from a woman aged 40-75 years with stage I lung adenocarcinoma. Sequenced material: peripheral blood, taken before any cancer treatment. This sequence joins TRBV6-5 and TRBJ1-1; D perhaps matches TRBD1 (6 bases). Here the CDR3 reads CASSVYGGQGEAFF. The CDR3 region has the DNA TGTGCCAGCAGCGTTTATGGGGGGCAGGGTGAAGCTTTCTTT.